This passage covers 3 T cell receptor beta chains from one sample sequenced in a study of early T cells in non-severe SARS-CoV-2 infection. TCRdb called the 5' RACE reads again in MiXCR, with one record for every CDR3 protein. Of fewer than 95,000 distinct CDR3 sequences listed, approximately 15% were seen once; the top ten hold 4.5% to 6.5%. Specimen: whole blood, collected at baseline. The receptors were sampled from an adult who was a healthcare worker with PCR-confirmed SARS-CoV-2 infection or an uninfected control (not recorded which).

At least ten counts were recorded for this clonotype. The chain has TRBV20-1 and TRBJ2-7; weak D call: TRBD2 (6 bases). Germline loops: CDR1 DFQATT, CDR2 SNEGSKA (reference sequence). V dropped 2 bases and J dropped 7 bases, with 21 bases sitting between them. The CDR3 length is 15 residues. CDR3 protein: CSARRPRPREREQYF. The CDR3 nucleotides are TGCAGTGCTAGACGGCCAAGGCCCCGGGAGAGGGAGCAGTACTTC.

V gene TRBV11-2 combines with J gene TRBJ2-7; D unclear. Germline lookup yields CDR1 SGHAT and CDR2 FQNNGV. The germline V and J ends were trimmed by 5 bases and 6 bases, with 14 bases remaining between them. CDR3 size: 13 residues. The DNA for the CDR3 is TGTGCCAGCAGCGCCGGACGGTTCTCCGAGCAGTACTTC. Translating gives CASSAGRFSEQYF.

This clonotype showed up just a few times. The V gene is TRBV12-3 or TRBV12-4, the J gene TRBJ1-4, with 10 bases identical to TRBD1. J gave up 3 bases and V 3 bases, and 7 bases lay outside the gene matches. This CDR3 has 17 amino acids. CDR3 protein: CASSFWGQGIANEKLFF. The CDR3 coding sequence is TGTGCCAGCAGTTTTTGGGGACAGGGGATAGCTAATGAAAAACTGTTTTTT.